This section outlines one TCR beta chain sequence together with its context. What it binds is not known. This sample was included in a study of cytomegalovirus exposure and HLA in healthy donors. Study outcomes and limitations: Available immune exposure information was restricted to CMV serostatus only.

The germline V gene encodes CDR1 SGDLS and CDR2 YYNGEE. The V and J ends lost 0 bases and 6 bases respectively, with 21 bases between them. The CDR3 spans 17 residues. The PCR contained 60 Vbeta and 13 Jbeta primers. Some clones are missing from TCRdb's copy, which holds only in-frame ones; the method was immunoSEQ multiplex PCR. There are fewer than 250,000 clones in the sample; 60% to 80% occur only once, and about 1.8% lies in the top ten. Sequencing was carried out using PBMCs. The genes are TRBV9 and TRBJ1-2, with D possibly TRBD1 on 5 matching bases. The receptor was derived from a man in his late teens or twenties in good health and CMV-seronegative. The CDR3 DNA follows: TGTGCCAGCAGCGTAGCTCCCGGGGGAGAGTACGCTGATGGCTACACCTTC. As protein: CASSVAPGGEYADGYTF.